This TCR beta chain was profiled in a study of Graves' ophthalmopathy and Graves' hyperthyroidism. About the study: Peripheral blood sampling occurred at initial diagnosis, before any treatment.

The V gene's germline CDR1 is WNHNN and CDR2 SYGVQD (reference sequence). This CDR3 is 13 amino acids long. The V gene lost 0 bases and the J gene lost 7 bases, with 7 bases spanning the gap. Study outcomes and limitations: The authors also found most expanded thyroid clonotypes above 0.001 frequency in blood.

Many counts were recorded for this clonotype. Its specificity is unknown. RNA transcripts were the template, and TCR beta CDR3 regions were amplified from them. HTBI-primed RT-PCR formed the first round, and a multiplex PCR formed the second. TCRdb used MiXCR to reprocess the multiplex PCR reads, holding one entry per CDR3 protein. The table has 600,000 to 650,000 distinct CDR3 sequences, roughly 20% seen once. By definition, stable hyperthyroidism involved no ophthalmopathy within 18 months of follow-up. The chain combines TRBV10-1 with TRBJ2-4; D possibly uses TRBD1 or TRBD2 (5 bases each). The TCR originated in a woman aged 18-29 years with stable Graves' hyperthyroidism. Some clones in this sample may be carry-over from other donors' samples. The sequenced sample consisted of peripheral blood. The CDR3 loop reads CASSESGDNIQYF. The CDR3 nucleotides are TGCGCCAGCAGTGAGTCGGGGGACAACATTCAGTACTTC.